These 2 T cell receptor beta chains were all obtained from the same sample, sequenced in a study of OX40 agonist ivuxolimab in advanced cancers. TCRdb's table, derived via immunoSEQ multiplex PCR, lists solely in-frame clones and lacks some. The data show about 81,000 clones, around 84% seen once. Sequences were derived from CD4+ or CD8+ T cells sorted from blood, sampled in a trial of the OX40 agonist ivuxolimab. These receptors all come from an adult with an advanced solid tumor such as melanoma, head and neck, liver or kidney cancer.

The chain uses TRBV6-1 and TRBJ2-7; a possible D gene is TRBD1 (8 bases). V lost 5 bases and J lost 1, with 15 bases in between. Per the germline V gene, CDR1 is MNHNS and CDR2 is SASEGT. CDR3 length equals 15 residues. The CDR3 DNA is TGTGCCAGCAGTCGAGACAGGGGAGGGTCCTACGAGCAGTACTTC. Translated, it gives CASSRDRGGSYEQYF.

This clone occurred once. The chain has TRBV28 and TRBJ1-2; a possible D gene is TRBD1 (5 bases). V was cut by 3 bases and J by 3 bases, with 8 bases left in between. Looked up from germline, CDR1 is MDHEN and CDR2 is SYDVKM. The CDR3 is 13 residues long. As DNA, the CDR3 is TGTGCCAGCAGTTTGGGGCTTGACTATGGCTACACCTTC. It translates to CASSLGLDYGYTF.